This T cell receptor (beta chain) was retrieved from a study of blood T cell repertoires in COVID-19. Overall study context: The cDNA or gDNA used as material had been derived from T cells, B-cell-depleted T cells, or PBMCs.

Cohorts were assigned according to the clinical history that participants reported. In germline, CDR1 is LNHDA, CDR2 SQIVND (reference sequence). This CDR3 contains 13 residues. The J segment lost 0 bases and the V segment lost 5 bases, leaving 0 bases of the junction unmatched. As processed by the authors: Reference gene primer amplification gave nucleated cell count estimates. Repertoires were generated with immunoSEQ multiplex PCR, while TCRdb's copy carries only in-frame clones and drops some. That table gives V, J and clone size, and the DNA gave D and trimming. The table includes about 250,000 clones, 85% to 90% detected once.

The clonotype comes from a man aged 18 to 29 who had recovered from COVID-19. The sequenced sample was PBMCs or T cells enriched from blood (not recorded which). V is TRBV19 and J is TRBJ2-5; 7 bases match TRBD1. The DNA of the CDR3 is TGTGCCAGTAGTGGGACAGACCAAGAGACCCAGTACTTC. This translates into CASSGTDQETQYF. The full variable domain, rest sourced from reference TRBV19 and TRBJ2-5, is DGGITQSPKYLFRKEGQNVTLSCEQNLNHDAMYWYRQDPGQGLRLIYYSQIVNDFQKGDIAEGYSVSREKKESFPLTVTSAQKNPTAFYLCASSGTDQETQYFGPGTRLLVL.